A selection of T cell receptor beta chains follows, all from one sample in a study of blood T cell repertoires in COVID-19. The assay was immunoSEQ multiplex PCR, and TCRdb's table has in-frame clones only and misses some. The sample comprises over 130,000 clones, around 80% of which are singletons, and around 4.8% rests with the top ten. The sequenced sample was peripheral blood. All receptors come from a woman of 80 years or more with active or convalescent COVID-19. Both conserved end residues are part of each CDR3.

>17|TRBV10-3
CAISELAGGHITDTQYF
>13|TRBV28
CASRPGLSETQHF
>14|TRBV4-3
CASSQDADIGEQFF
>14|TRBV7-9
CASSLSTYDSPLHF
>14|TRBV6-5
CASSQIRGSYGYTF
>13|TRBV5-4
CASSQQGIGTQYF
>14|TRBV4-3
CASSQGQTYNEQFF
>16|TRBV3-1/TRBV3-2
CASSHSSGEAKNIQYF
>15|TRBV3-1/TRBV3-2
CASRQLAGGLGEQFF
>14|TRBV2
CASVEQGGISPLHF
>13|TRBV5-6
CASSLGLGETQYF
>15|TRBV5-8
CASSLFRGGYTEAFF
>13|TRBV29-1
CSVFGLQNTEAFF
>14|TRBV7-9
CASSFAEAGGTQYF
>14|TRBV7-9
CASRSRTENTEAFF
>15|TRBV21-1
CASTRPGLAVHEQFF
>14|TRBV7-2
CASSTKHGNQPQHF
>12|TRBV12-3/TRBV12-4
CASTRGRQPQHF
>15|TRBV9
CASSVEPGQNYGYTF
>17|TRBV7-2
CASSVNWGGLPYQPQHF
>16|TRBV3-1/TRBV3-2
CASSRGTGVSYNEQFF
>12|TRBV28
CASTDLIYEQYF
>15|TRBV7-3
CASSLSGGLDSPLHF
>16|TRBV11-2
CASSPRGSSGGAEQYF
>15|TRBV5-1
CASTPGGASYNEQFF
>14|TRBV13
CASSRTSGNLPWYF
>18|TRBV7-2
CASRNIKEPGQAAYEQYF
>12|TRBV27
CASGTGQYEQYF
>14|TRBV18
CASSAGTGFTEAFF
>14|TRBV6-5
CASSPSSGANVLTF
>15|TRBV6-2/TRBV6-3
CASSSGQGVGNTIYF
>13|TRBV28
CAIQFRGGAPLHF